This T cell receptor (beta chain) derives from a study of T cell repertoires in cytomegalovirus infection. Overall study: It was recently identified HLA-C-restricted and well-studied HLA-B-restricted CMV epitopes that the study used. Shared public TCR beta signatures pointed to both CMV infection and a matching HLA type.

CDR3 size: 14 residues. The germline gives CDR1 DFQATT, CDR2 SNEGSKA (reference sequence). V was clipped by 1 base and J by 2 bases, with 11 bases between them. A remark on this clonotype: Its antigen is still unknown.

Overall study results and limits: Summed frequency of public TCR beta families distinguished CMV carriers with the relevant HLA. In two of eight donors, the top clonotype was HLA-C-restricted CMV-specific.

TCRdb re-analysed the reads in MiXCR, keeping a single row per CDR3 protein. Of some 560,000 distinct CDR3 sequences listed, around two fifths are singletons. Material: cultured PBMCs, obtained from culture after CMV antigen stimulation. The rearrangement joins TRBV20-1 to TRBJ2-5; unclear D gene. This TCR came from a human donor in good health (CMV status not recorded). Some clones in this sample may be carry-over from other donors' samples. The CDR3 region has the DNA TGCAGTGCTAGAGGGTTGCTTTTACAAGAGACCCAGTACTTC. This sequence encodes CSARGLLLQETQYF.